The 5 T cell receptor beta chains presented below share a single source sample, sequenced in a study of T cell changes during pregnancy in multiple sclerosis. Here immunoSEQ multiplex PCR was the method, and the copy in TCRdb shows in-frame clones only, minus some. The data hold over 55,000 clones, with roughly 94% observed a single time. Sequenced here: CD8+ T cells from peripheral blood mononuclear cells, sampled in the third trimester of pregnancy. The receptors come from a female donor with multiple sclerosis, enrolled in a pregnancy study.

V usage is TRBV4-1 and J usage is TRBJ2-7; 9 bases align to TRBD1. Germline trimming cut 1 base from V and 4 bases from J; bases unmatched to any gene: 2. The CDR3 has 14 residues. Germline CDR1 and CDR2: MGHRA and YSYEKL. The CDR3 DNA follows: TGCGCCAGCAGCCAAGTCGGGACAGGGTACGAGCAGTACTTC. It translates to CASSQVGTGYEQYF.

The chain has TRBV27 and TRBJ2-1; 7 bases line up with TRBD2. Looked up from germline, CDR1 is MNHEY and CDR2 is SMNVEV (reference sequence). V gave up 3 bases and J gave up 7 bases; unmatched junction bases: 6. The length of the CDR3 is 14 residues. CDR3 region: CASSFGEGGNEQFF. DNA for the CDR3: TGTGCCAGCAGTTTTGGGGAGGGTGGGAATGAGCAGTTCTTC.

The rearrangement links TRBV6-5 to TRBJ2-7, with 10 bases fitting TRBD1. The CDR3 is 14 amino acids. J lost 4 bases, V lost 7 bases, and 7 bases had no gene match. In germline, CDR1 is MNHEY, CDR2 SVGAGI. The chain's CDR3 is CASTWTGGSYEQYF. The DNA for the CDR3 is TGTGCCAGCACCTGGACAGGGGGGTCTTACGAGCAGTACTTC.

The CDR3 coding sequence is TGTGCCAGCAGTGAGTACAGTAGTAAAGCTTTCTTT. It translates to CASSEYSSKAFF. The V gene is TRBV2, the J gene TRBJ1-1; D is unclear. Trimming left V 3 bases short and J 9 bases short, with 11 bases between. Germline lookup yields CDR1 SNHLY and CDR2 FYNNEI. CDR3 length equals 12 residues. The full variable domain, rest sourced from reference TRBV2 and TRBJ1-1, is EPEVTQTPSHQVTQMGQEVILRCVPISNHLYFYWYRQILGQKVEFLVSFYNNEISEKSEIFDDQFSVERPDGSNFTLKIRSTKLEDSAMYFCASSEYSSKAFFGQGTRLTVV.

The V call is TRBV7-9, the J call TRBJ2-1, with 8 bases aligning to TRBD1. This CDR3 spans 16 amino acids. V dropped 5 bases and J dropped 3; count of bases not matched to a gene: 9. The germline V gene encodes CDR1 SEHNR and CDR2 FQNEAQ (reference sequence). The CDR3, as DNA: TGTGCCAGCAGCCAAATCGGACAGGGATTCTACAATGAGCAGTTCTTC. Translating it yields CASSQIGQGFYNEQFF.